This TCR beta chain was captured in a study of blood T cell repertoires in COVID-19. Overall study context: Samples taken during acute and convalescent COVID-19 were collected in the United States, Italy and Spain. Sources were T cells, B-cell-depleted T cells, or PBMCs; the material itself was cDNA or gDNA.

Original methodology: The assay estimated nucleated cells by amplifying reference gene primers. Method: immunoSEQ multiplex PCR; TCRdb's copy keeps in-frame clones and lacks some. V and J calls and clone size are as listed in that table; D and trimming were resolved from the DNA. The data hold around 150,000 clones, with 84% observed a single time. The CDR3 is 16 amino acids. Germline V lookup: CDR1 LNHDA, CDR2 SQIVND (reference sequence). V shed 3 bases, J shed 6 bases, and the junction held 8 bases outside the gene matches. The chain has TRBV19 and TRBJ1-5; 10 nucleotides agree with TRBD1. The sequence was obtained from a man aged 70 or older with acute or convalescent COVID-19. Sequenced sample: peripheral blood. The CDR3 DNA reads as TGTGCCAGTAGTATGGTAGGGGGACAGGGGCTTCAGCCCCAGCATTTT. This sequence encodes CASSMVGGQGLQPQHF.